This entry is about one TCR beta chain. Per the authors' pipeline: For nucleated cells, counts were estimated from reference gene primer amplification. Measured with immunoSEQ multiplex PCR; TCRdb has only the in-frame clones, and not every one. V and J calls and clone size are given by that table; D and trimming were obtained from the DNA. The sample records about 260,000 clones, about four fifths being singletons. The data stem from a study of blood T cell repertoires in COVID-19. About the research overall: Samples taken during acute and convalescent COVID-19 were collected in the United States, Italy and Spain. Sources were T cells, B-cell-depleted T cells, or PBMCs; the material itself was cDNA or gDNA.

Germline V gives CDR1 LNHDA, CDR2 SQIVND (reference sequence). V shed 1 base and J shed 0 bases, with 13 bases lying between them. This CDR3 has 17 residues. This receptor was identified in a woman in her 50s who had recovered from COVID-19. V gene TRBV19 combines with J gene TRBJ2-1; the D gene is possibly TRBD2 (7 bases). Sample: peripheral blood. CDR3 sequence (DNA): TGTGCCAGTAGTATAGGGACTAGGGGGGCCTCCTACAATGAGCAGTTCTTC. Encoded protein: CASSIGTRGASYNEQFF.